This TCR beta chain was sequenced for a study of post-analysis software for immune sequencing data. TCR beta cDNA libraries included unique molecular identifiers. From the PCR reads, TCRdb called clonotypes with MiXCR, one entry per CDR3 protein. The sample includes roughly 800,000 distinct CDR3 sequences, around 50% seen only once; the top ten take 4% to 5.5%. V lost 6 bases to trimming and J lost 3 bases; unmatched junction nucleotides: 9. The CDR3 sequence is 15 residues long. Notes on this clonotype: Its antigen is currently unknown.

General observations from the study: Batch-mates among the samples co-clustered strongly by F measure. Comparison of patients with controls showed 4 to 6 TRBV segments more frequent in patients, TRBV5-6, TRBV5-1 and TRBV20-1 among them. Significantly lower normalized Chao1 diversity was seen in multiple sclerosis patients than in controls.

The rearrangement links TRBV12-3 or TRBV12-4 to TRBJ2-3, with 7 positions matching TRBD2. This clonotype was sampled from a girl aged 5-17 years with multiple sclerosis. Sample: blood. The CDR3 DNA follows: TGTGCCAGCAGGGGTCTAGCGGCCGGGACAGATACGCAGTATTTT. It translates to CASRGLAAGTDTQYF.